The rows below give T cell receptor beta chains drawn from one sample of a study of shared clonotypes between healthy human individuals. TCRdb keeps only in-frame clones here, not all; method: immunoSEQ multiplex PCR. This sample has roughly 2,000,000 clones, with around 93% found just once. Material for sequencing was naive CD8+ T cells from PBMCs. All receptors come from a man aged 18 to 29 in good health. Some clones in this sample may be carry-over from other donors' samples. Both conserved end residues are part of each CDR3. Not all rows give a size; the values are once, few, many and, for expanded clones, a class.

CATSRTGGHEQYF	TRBJ2-7	TRBV27	-
CASSPRLVHGELFF	TRBJ2-2	TRBV4-3	-
CASSLTLSATGVSYEQYF	TRBJ2-7	TRBV14	-
CASSLLGPSYNEQFF	TRBJ2-1	TRBV7-8	-
CASSDRGGGNQPQHF	TRBJ1-5	TRBV19	few
CASSDSSYEQYF	TRBJ2-7	TRBV27	-
CASSKVASGVLMQETQYF	TRBJ2-5	TRBV21-1	-
CASSLIYGASSYEQYF	TRBJ2-7	TRBV11-2	once
CASTLRGHSDTEAFF	TRBJ1-1	TRBV27	-
CASSLSPRRGYGYTF	TRBJ1-2	TRBV7-9	-
CASSAPRQGYGYTF	TRBJ1-2	TRBV9	-
CASREGGYGYTF	TRBJ1-2	TRBV28	-
CASSQEGTGWANTEAFF	TRBJ1-1	TRBV4-3	-
CASSPRSSYEQYF	TRBJ2-7	TRBV11-2	-
CASSPRTGYGGELFF	TRBJ2-2	TRBV28	-
CASSLLVRNRGGTDTQYF	TRBJ2-3	TRBV28	-
CASSYVSVEAFF	TRBJ1-1	TRBV6-6	few
CASSQKRNYEQYF	TRBJ2-7	TRBV4-2	-
CASSLEPTYPQHF	TRBJ1-5	TRBV7-2	-
CASSVPGWNTEAFF	TRBJ1-1	TRBV6-1	once
CASSLLHEAFF	TRBJ1-1	TRBV28	-
CASNLPTGHPDNQPQHF	TRBJ1-5	TRBV28	-
CASSSGTSGRAYEQFF	TRBJ2-1	TRBV7-9	-
CASSLIPSGSYNEQFF	TRBJ2-1	TRBV7-3	-
CASSEARTGNQPQHF	TRBJ1-5	TRBV2	-
CSVVRVSYNEQFF	TRBJ2-1	TRBV29-1	-
CASSPDSTVSSGNTIYF	TRBJ1-3	TRBV5-1	-
CASSSLDTDTQYF	TRBJ2-3	TRBV7-9	-
CASSYLNSGEQYF	TRBJ2-7	TRBV6-5	once
CASVRLTTHTDTQYF	TRBJ2-3	TRBV2	-
CASTRGGGEKLFF	TRBJ1-4	TRBV27	once
CASSVFDPLGGAETQYF	TRBJ2-5	TRBV9	-
CASSSDGLGTDTQYF	TRBJ2-3	TRBV9	-
CASSYFVGPSNEQFF	TRBJ2-1	TRBV6-6	-
CASTPRGSPGDTQYF	TRBJ2-3	TRBV2	-
CASSSRSGTDYGYTF	TRBJ1-2	TRBV27	-
CASGPTGLAIEQFF	TRBJ2-1	TRBV19	-
CASSSGQLEPSYEQYF	TRBJ2-7	TRBV5-6	-
CASSLLQSSTSEGDTQYF	TRBJ2-3	TRBV19	-
CASSVGGSGEQYF	TRBJ2-7	TRBV9	-